The source of this TCR beta chain is a study of T cells in Graves' hyperthyroidism and ophthalmopathy. Findings of the study overall: Expanded thyroid clonotypes (above 0.001) were mostly also found in blood.

Enrolled ophthalmopathy patients presented with a Clinical Activity Score of at least 3, a NOSPECS grade of at least 4, and disease duration under 3 months. Exclusion of patients followed from uncontrolled infection, other autoimmune disease, pregnancy or lactation. From 10 ml of fresh peripheral blood, PBMCs were isolated. Worth noting for this clonotype: Its antigen is not identified.

This CDR3 contains 13 residues. Germline CDR1 is SGHRS and CDR2 is YFSETQ. The trim removed 2 bases at V and 8 bases at J, leaving 3 bases unmatched. Regions amplified from RNA transcripts were the TCR beta CDR3 regions. An initial round of RT-PCR targeting the TCR CDR3 relied on the HTBI primer set. TCRdb recomputed calls from the multiplex PCR reads with MiXCR, one row per CDR3 protein. The top ten hold less than 65% of the sample, which has over 400,000 distinct CDR3 sequences, approximately 22% seen once. Sequencing was done on a sample of blood. The genes are TRBV5-1 and TRBJ2-2; TRBD2 matches 7 bases. The sequence was collected from a woman between 70 and 85 years old with Graves' ophthalmopathy. CDR3 bases: TGCGCCAGCAGCTTTTTGCGGGAGGGGGAGCTGTTTTTT. This encodes CASSFLREGELFF. Full variable domain (rest looked up from reference TRBV5-1 and TRBJ2-2): KAGVTQTPRYLIKTRGQQVTLSCSPISGHRSVSWYQQTPGQGLQFLFEYFSETQRNKGNFPGRFSGRQFSNSRSEMNVSTLELGDSALYLCASSFLREGELFFGEGSRLTVL.